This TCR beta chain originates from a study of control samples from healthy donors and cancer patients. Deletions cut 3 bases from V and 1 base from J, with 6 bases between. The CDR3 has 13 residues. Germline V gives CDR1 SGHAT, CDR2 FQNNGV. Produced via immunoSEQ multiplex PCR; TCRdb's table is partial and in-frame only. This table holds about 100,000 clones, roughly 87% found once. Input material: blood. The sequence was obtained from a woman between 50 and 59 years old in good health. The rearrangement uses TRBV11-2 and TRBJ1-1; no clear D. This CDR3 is CASSFRGNTEAFF. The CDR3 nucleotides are TGTGCCAGCAGCTTTCGGGGGAACACTGAAGCTTTCTTT.